Listed below are T cell receptor beta chains from one sample, sequenced in a study of cytomegalovirus exposure and HLA in healthy donors. Sequencing used immunoSEQ multiplex PCR; TCRdb keeps in-frame clones, though not all of them. The sample lists about 210,000 clones, over 75% seen once, with 10% in the top ten. Material: PBMCs. These receptors were collected from a woman aged 45-60 years in good health and CMV-seropositive. The CDR3 runs from the conserved cysteine through the conserved F or W. The D gene is left open where the match is weak. The listing skips clone size in some rows; elsewhere it reads once, few, many or a size class.

d_gene: TRBD2
abundance: .
j_gene: TRBJ2-7
v_gene: TRBV4-1
CDR3nt: TGCGCCAGCAGCCAAGATATTACTAGCGGGGAATTGTACGAGCAGTACTTC
CDR3aa: CASSQDITSGELYEQYF

d_gene: .
abundance: .
j_gene: TRBJ1-3
v_gene: TRBV2
CDR3nt: TGTGCCAGCAAGCTCGAGATTGGAAACACCATATATTTT
CDR3aa: CASKLEIGNTIYF

d_gene: TRBD1
abundance: few
j_gene: TRBJ2-3
v_gene: TRBV9
CDR3nt: TGTGCCAGCAGCCCGGACCGCCCAGGGGGCGCAGATACGCAGTATTTT
CDR3aa: CASSPDRPGGADTQYF

d_gene: .
abundance: .
j_gene: TRBJ1-4
v_gene: TRBV6-1
CDR3nt: TGTGCCAGCAGTAGTAGACAGAATGAAAAACTGTTTTTT
CDR3aa: CASSSRQNEKLFF

d_gene: TRBD1
abundance: .
j_gene: TRBJ1-6
v_gene: TRBV28
CDR3nt: TGTGCCAGCAGTTTAGGCTCAGGGGGGCGATCACCCCTCCACTTT
CDR3aa: CASSLGSGGRSPLHF

d_gene: .
abundance: .
j_gene: TRBJ2-7
v_gene: TRBV7-9
CDR3nt: TGTGCCAGCAGCTTAGGCCAGGGCACCTACGAGCAGTACTTC
CDR3aa: CASSLGQGTYEQYF

d_gene: TRBD1
abundance: .
j_gene: TRBJ1-2
v_gene: TRBV30
CDR3nt: TGTGCCTGGAGTAGACAGGGGAACTATGGCTACACCTTC
CDR3aa: CAWSRQGNYGYTF

d_gene: .
abundance: few
j_gene: TRBJ1-4
v_gene: TRBV5-1
CDR3nt: TGCGCCAGCAGCTTGTCTCCGGGTGAAAAACTGTTTTTT
CDR3aa: CASSLSPGEKLFF

d_gene: .
abundance: .
j_gene: TRBJ1-5
v_gene: TRBV5-1
CDR3nt: TGCGCCAGCAGCTTGGGTGGTGGAGGGGGCAATCAGCCCCAGCATTTT
CDR3aa: CASSLGGGGGNQPQHF

d_gene: TRBD2
abundance: .
j_gene: TRBJ2-5
v_gene: TRBV29-1
CDR3nt: TGCAGCGTTGAAAGCGGGGCGGGAGAGACCCAGTACTTC
CDR3aa: CSVESGAGETQYF

d_gene: TRBD2
abundance: .
j_gene: TRBJ2-3
v_gene: TRBV7-3
CDR3nt: TGTGCCAGCAGCTTATTCGGCGGGGGGGCCACAGATACGCAGTATTTT
CDR3aa: CASSLFGGGATDTQYF

d_gene: .
abundance: once
j_gene: TRBJ2-3
v_gene: TRBV7-2
CDR3nt: TGTGCCAGCAGCCATTGGGAGGCCAGCACAGATACGCAGTATTTT
CDR3aa: CASSHWEASTDTQYF

d_gene: TRBD1
abundance: .
j_gene: TRBJ2-6
v_gene: TRBV19
CDR3nt: TGTGCCAGTAGTATCGGGACAGGGGTTCGAATCCGCTCTGGGGCCAACGTCCTGACTTTC
CDR3aa: CASSIGTGVRIRSGANVLTF

d_gene: TRBD1
abundance: once
j_gene: TRBJ2-3
v_gene: TRBV5-1
CDR3nt: TGCGCCAGCAGCTTGTCCTTGACAGGGGGCACAGATACGCAGTATTTT
CDR3aa: CASSLSLTGGTDTQYF

d_gene: .
abundance: .
j_gene: TRBJ1-5
v_gene: TRBV5-6
CDR3nt: TGTGCCAGCAGCTTGGAGGGACTTAGCAATCAGCCCCAGCATTTT
CDR3aa: CASSLEGLSNQPQHF

d_gene: TRBD1
abundance: .
j_gene: TRBJ2-2
v_gene: TRBV5-1
CDR3nt: TGCGCCAGCAGCTCGGGACCAGGGGGAACCGGGGAGCTGTTTTTT
CDR3aa: CASSSGPGGTGELFF

d_gene: .
abundance: .
j_gene: TRBJ2-6
v_gene: TRBV5-1
CDR3nt: TGCGCCAGCAGGGGTCAGGGTTTCTCTGGGGCCAACGTCCTGACTTTC
CDR3aa: CASRGQGFSGANVLTF

d_gene: TRBD2
abundance: .
j_gene: TRBJ2-1
v_gene: TRBV14
CDR3nt: TGTGCCAGCAGCCAAGGTTTTTTACTAGCGGGGCACTACAATGAGCAGTTCTTC
CDR3aa: CASSQGFLLAGHYNEQFF

d_gene: .
abundance: .
j_gene: TRBJ2-5
v_gene: TRBV2
CDR3nt: TGTGCCAGTTCAACCAGGACCCAGTACTTC
CDR3aa: CASSTRTQYF

d_gene: .
abundance: .
j_gene: TRBJ1-2
v_gene: TRBV7-3
CDR3nt: TGTGCCAGCAGCTTACAGGGCCAGATCGAAAGCTATGGCTACACCTTC
CDR3aa: CASSLQGQIESYGYTF

d_gene: .
abundance: few
j_gene: TRBJ1-2
v_gene: TRBV7-8
CDR3nt: TGTGCCAGCAGCTCTGGTTCATCGGGGGACTATGGCTACACCTTC
CDR3aa: CASSSGSSGDYGYTF

d_gene: TRBD1
abundance: .
j_gene: TRBJ1-6
v_gene: TRBV11-1
CDR3nt: TGTGCCAGCAGCTTTGGACAGGAGTATAATTCACCCCTCCACTTT
CDR3aa: CASSFGQEYNSPLHF

d_gene: .
abundance: once
j_gene: TRBJ1-6
v_gene: TRBV6-5
CDR3nt: TGTGCCAGCAGCGATGCGCGACAGAATTCACCCCTCCACTTT
CDR3aa: CASSDARQNSPLHF

d_gene: .
abundance: .
j_gene: TRBJ1-6
v_gene: TRBV30
CDR3nt: TGTGCCTGGAGTGTACTGGGCTCGGGAGGTTCACCCCTCCACTTT
CDR3aa: CAWSVLGSGGSPLHF

d_gene: .
abundance: .
j_gene: TRBJ2-3
v_gene: TRBV9
CDR3nt: TGTGCCAGCAGCGTTACTCCACGGGAGGATACGCAGTATTTT
CDR3aa: CASSVTPREDTQYF

d_gene: TRBD1
abundance: .
j_gene: TRBJ1-1
v_gene: TRBV6-1
CDR3nt: TGTGCCAGCAAGGGACAGGGGAACACTGAAGCTTTCTTT
CDR3aa: CASKGQGNTEAFF

d_gene: TRBD1
abundance: once
j_gene: TRBJ1-1
v_gene: TRBV7-2
CDR3nt: TGTGCCAGCAGCTTACGGACAGGCGGGAACACTGAAGCTTTCTTT
CDR3aa: CASSLRTGGNTEAFF

d_gene: TRBD1
abundance: .
j_gene: TRBJ1-4
v_gene: TRBV19
CDR3nt: TGTGCCAGTAGTACCCGGGACAGGTTTGCAACTAATGAAAAACTGTTTTTT
CDR3aa: CASSTRDRFATNEKLFF

d_gene: .
abundance: .
j_gene: TRBJ1-2
v_gene: TRBV30
CDR3nt: TGTGCCTGGAGAATACAGGGAAATAACTATGGCTACACCTTC
CDR3aa: CAWRIQGNNYGYTF

d_gene: .
abundance: .
j_gene: TRBJ1-5
v_gene: TRBV6-6
CDR3nt: TGTGCCAGCAGTTACGGCACGAATCCCCAGCATTTT
CDR3aa: CASSYGTNPQHF

d_gene: .
abundance: .
j_gene: TRBJ1-1
v_gene: TRBV4-2
CDR3nt: TGTGCCAGCAGCCCAGAAGTATTACGCGTAAACACTGAAGCTTTCTTT
CDR3aa: CASSPEVLRVNTEAFF

d_gene: TRBD1
abundance: few
j_gene: TRBJ1-5
v_gene: TRBV4-3
CDR3nt: TGCGCCAGCAGCCAACAGGGACAGGCGAATCAGCCCCAGCATTTT
CDR3aa: CASSQQGQANQPQHF

d_gene: .
abundance: .
j_gene: TRBJ1-1
v_gene: TRBV2
CDR3nt: TGTGCCAGCAGAGCAATGACAGCAACAAACACTGAAGCTTTCTTT
CDR3aa: CASRAMTATNTEAFF

d_gene: .
abundance: .
j_gene: TRBJ2-6
v_gene: TRBV10-1
CDR3nt: TGCGCCAGTTCGCGAACTGGGGCCAACGTCCTGACTTTC
CDR3aa: CASSRTGANVLTF

d_gene: .
abundance: few
j_gene: TRBJ1-5
v_gene: TRBV12-2
CDR3nt: TGTGCAAGTCGCTTAGTCTTAAGGGGCTCGTGGCCCCAGCATTTT
CDR3aa: CASRLVLRGSWPQHF

d_gene: TRBD2
abundance: .
j_gene: TRBJ2-7
v_gene: TRBV7-2
CDR3nt: TGTGCCAGCAGCCGGGGCAGCGGGGGGGCCTACGAGCAGTACTTC
CDR3aa: CASSRGSGGAYEQYF

d_gene: .
abundance: .
j_gene: TRBJ1-1
v_gene: TRBV19
CDR3nt: TGTGCCAGTAACCCCTCAACGGGGGGCACTGAAGCTTTCTTT
CDR3aa: CASNPSTGGTEAFF

d_gene: .
abundance: once
j_gene: TRBJ2-1
v_gene: TRBV19
CDR3nt: TGTGCCAGTAGCCCAGGGGCATATGAGCAGTTCTTC
CDR3aa: CASSPGAYEQFF

d_gene: TRBD1
abundance: .
j_gene: TRBJ2-7
v_gene: TRBV29-1
CDR3nt: TGCAGCGTAGCTCGGATAGGAGGACAGGGCAACGAGCAGTACTTC
CDR3aa: CSVARIGGQGNEQYF

d_gene: TRBD2
abundance: .
j_gene: TRBJ2-5
v_gene: TRBV9
CDR3nt: TGTGCCAGCAGCGTAGGTGACGGGGGGTTATGGACCCAGTACTTC
CDR3aa: CASSVGDGGLWTQYF

d_gene: .
abundance: .
j_gene: TRBJ1-6
v_gene: TRBV7-2
CDR3nt: TGTGCCAGCAGCTTTCCACAGGAGTGGTCACCCCTCCACTTT
CDR3aa: CASSFPQEWSPLHF

d_gene: TRBD1
abundance: once
j_gene: TRBJ2-1
v_gene: TRBV6-5
CDR3nt: TGTGCCAGCAGAAACGACAGGGGGGCCTACAATGAGCAGTTCTTC
CDR3aa: CASRNDRGAYNEQFF

d_gene: TRBD1
abundance: .
j_gene: TRBJ1-3
v_gene: TRBV19
CDR3nt: TGTGCCAGTAGTATACCGGGACAGTTCTCTGGAAACACCATATATTTT
CDR3aa: CASSIPGQFSGNTIYF

d_gene: .
abundance: few
j_gene: TRBJ2-7
v_gene: TRBV7-9
CDR3nt: TGTGCCAGCAGCTGGGTTGGCGGCTACGAGCAGTACTTC
CDR3aa: CASSWVGGYEQYF

d_gene: TRBD1
abundance: .
j_gene: TRBJ1-5
v_gene: TRBV7-2
CDR3nt: TGTGCCAGCAGCTTATACGGGACAGGGCCAGGGGATCAGCCCCAGCATTTT
CDR3aa: CASSLYGTGPGDQPQHF

d_gene: .
abundance: .
j_gene: TRBJ1-5
v_gene: TRBV5-6
CDR3nt: TGTGCCAGCAGCTTGTGGGCCGGGGGTAACAATCAGCCCCAGCATTTT
CDR3aa: CASSLWAGGNNQPQHF

d_gene: .
abundance: .
j_gene: TRBJ1-3
v_gene: TRBV30
CDR3nt: TGTGCCTGGAGTCTAGGGAGGAACTCTGGAAACACCATATATTTT
CDR3aa: CAWSLGRNSGNTIYF